These T cell receptor beta chains were read from a single sample in a study of post-analysis software for immune sequencing data. MiXCR, applied by TCRdb to the PCR reads, yields one record per CDR3 protein. This sample has hundreds of thousands of distinct CDR3 sequences, with roughly 58% found just once. Source material: blood. Receptors originate from a girl aged 10-17 years with multiple sclerosis. Both conserved end residues are part of each CDR3. The order of the fields is clone size, J gene, V gene, D gene, CDR3 protein, CDR3 DNA. D genes are given only for firm matches. Size tells how often a clone was seen (once, few, many) or the class of an expanded clone, and some rows leave it out.

clone size: once
J gene: TRBJ2-7
V gene: TRBV2
D gene: TRBD2
CDR3 protein: CATSGTSGRGEQYF
CDR3 DNA: TGTGCCACCTCCGGGACTAGCGGGAGAGGCGAGCAGTACTTC

clone size: few
J gene: TRBJ1-4
V gene: TRBV5-1
D gene: TRBD1
CDR3 protein: CASRGQAGDEKLFF
CDR3 DNA: TGCGCCAGCCGAGGACAGGCCGGGGATGAAAAACTGTTTTTT

clone size: -
J gene: TRBJ2-4
V gene: TRBV14
D gene: TRBD1
CDR3 protein: CASSQHIQGEWQYF
CDR3 DNA: TGTGCCAGCAGCCAGCATATACAGGGGGAGTGGCAGTACTTC

clone size: -
J gene: TRBJ1-5
V gene: TRBV9
D gene: -
CDR3 protein: CASSVSGVNQPQHF
CDR3 DNA: TGTGCCAGCAGCGTTTCCGGAGTTAATCAGCCCCAGCATTTT

clone size: -
J gene: TRBJ2-6
V gene: TRBV6-5
D gene: -
CDR3 protein: CASSYFGFLNVLTF
CDR3 DNA: TGTGCCAGCAGTTATTTTGGGTTCCTCAACGTCCTGACTTTC

clone size: -
J gene: TRBJ2-1
V gene: TRBV7-2
D gene: -
CDR3 protein: CASQKGVGLAYNEQFF
CDR3 DNA: TGTGCCAGTCAAAAGGGGGTGGGTCTCGCCTACAATGAGCAGTTCTTC

clone size: -
J gene: TRBJ1-2
V gene: TRBV5-1
D gene: -
CDR3 protein: CASSPSGGTSYGYTF
CDR3 DNA: TGCGCCAGCAGCCCCTCTGGGGGGACAAGCTATGGCTACACCTTC

clone size: few
J gene: TRBJ2-7
V gene: TRBV7-9
D gene: -
CDR3 protein: CASSSAGSYEQYF
CDR3 DNA: TGTGCCAGCAGCTCGGCAGGGTCCTACGAGCAGTACTTC

clone size: once
J gene: TRBJ1-5
V gene: TRBV18
D gene: TRBD1
CDR3 protein: CASSPNSGGQPQHF
CDR3 DNA: TGTGCCAGCTCACCCAATTCAGGGGGGCAGCCCCAGCATTTT

clone size: -
J gene: TRBJ2-7
V gene: TRBV12-3/TRBV12-4
D gene: TRBD1
CDR3 protein: CASSLSGTDASEQYF
CDR3 DNA: TGTGCCAGCAGTTTATCCGGGACAGACGCAAGCGAGCAGTACTTC

clone size: -
J gene: TRBJ1-2
V gene: TRBV29-1
D gene: -
CDR3 protein: CSVVRPGANYGYTF
CDR3 DNA: TGCAGCGTTGTCAGGCCAGGGGCTAACTATGGCTACACCTTC

clone size: once
J gene: TRBJ1-1
V gene: TRBV5-1
D gene: -
CDR3 protein: CASSPRKGLDSNTEAFF
CDR3 DNA: TGCGCCAGCAGCCCCCGGAAAGGACTCGACTCCAACACTGAAGCTTTCTTT

clone size: few
J gene: TRBJ2-4
V gene: TRBV6-2/TRBV6-3
D gene: TRBD2
CDR3 protein: CASSYEGLPRREQYF
CDR3 DNA: TGTGCCAGCAGTTACGAGGGGCTGCCTCGGCGGGAGCAGTACTTC

clone size: -
J gene: TRBJ2-4
V gene: TRBV28
D gene: -
CDR3 protein: CAATSTLEPTNIQYF
CDR3 DNA: TGTGCCGCCACGTCAACCCTCGAGCCAACCAACATTCAGTACTTC

clone size: -
J gene: TRBJ2-7
V gene: TRBV12-5
D gene: -
CDR3 protein: CASGLVGSSYEQYF
CDR3 DNA: TGTGCTAGTGGTTTGGTTGGCAGCTCCTACGAGCAGTACTTC

clone size: -
J gene: TRBJ1-2
V gene: TRBV6-6
D gene: -
CDR3 protein: CASRLQPRDGYTF
CDR3 DNA: TGTGCCAGCAGGTTACAGCCGAGAGATGGCTACACCTTC

clone size: -
J gene: TRBJ1-2
V gene: TRBV5-1
D gene: TRBD1
CDR3 protein: CASSLGDRDSGYTF
CDR3 DNA: TGCGCCAGCAGCTTGGGGGACAGGGATAGTGGCTACACCTTC

clone size: -
J gene: TRBJ2-3
V gene: TRBV6-5
D gene: -
CDR3 protein: CASSYDQYTDTQYF
CDR3 DNA: TGTGCCAGCAGTTACGACCAGTACACAGATACGCAGTATTTT

clone size: -
J gene: TRBJ2-7
V gene: TRBV6-6
D gene: TRBD2
CDR3 protein: CASKMTGGRNYEQYF
CDR3 DNA: TGTGCCAGCAAGATGACTGGCGGGAGAAACTACGAGCAGTACTTC

clone size: few
J gene: TRBJ2-3
V gene: TRBV5-4
D gene: -
CDR3 protein: CASSLLADGADTQYF
CDR3 DNA: TGTGCCAGCAGCCTCCTAGCAGATGGAGCAGATACGCAGTATTTT

clone size: few
J gene: TRBJ2-1
V gene: TRBV5-1
D gene: -
CDR3 protein: CASSPAPGGDNEQFF
CDR3 DNA: TGCGCCAGCAGCCCAGCCCCGGGTGGGGACAATGAGCAGTTCTTC

clone size: -
J gene: TRBJ2-7
V gene: TRBV7-6
D gene: -
CDR3 protein: CASSLSSSGIPYEQYF
CDR3 DNA: TGTGCCAGCAGCTTATCGTCCTCAGGGATCCCCTACGAGCAGTACTTC

clone size: -
J gene: TRBJ2-5
V gene: TRBV6-5
D gene: -
CDR3 protein: CASSYSEGTRETQYF
CDR3 DNA: TGTGCCAGCAGTTACTCGGAGGGGACGCGGGAGACCCAGTACTTC

clone size: -
J gene: TRBJ2-7
V gene: TRBV2
D gene: -
CDR3 protein: CASQGSDLYEQYF
CDR3 DNA: TGTGCCAGCCAAGGTTCGGATCTCTACGAGCAGTACTTC

clone size: few
J gene: TRBJ1-1
V gene: TRBV4-1
D gene: -
CDR3 protein: CASAGTDTEAFF
CDR3 DNA: TGCGCCAGCGCCGGGACGGACACTGAAGCTTTCTTT

clone size: -
J gene: TRBJ2-7
V gene: TRBV20-1
D gene: -
CDR3 protein: CSARDQGTYEQYF
CDR3 DNA: TGCAGTGCTAGAGATCAGGGGACCTACGAGCAGTACTTC

clone size: -
J gene: TRBJ2-7
V gene: TRBV6-4
D gene: -
CDR3 protein: CASSPEAGGYEQYF
CDR3 DNA: TGTGCCAGCAGTCCGGAGGCCGGAGGGTACGAGCAGTACTTC

clone size: -
J gene: TRBJ2-4
V gene: TRBV2
D gene: TRBD1
CDR3 protein: CASSEGQGVGAKNIQYF
CDR3 DNA: TGTGCCAGCAGTGAAGGACAGGGGGTAGGAGCCAAAAACATTCAGTACTTC

clone size: few
J gene: TRBJ1-2
V gene: TRBV14
D gene: TRBD1
CDR3 protein: CASSQVRDRVSILRDYGYTF
CDR3 DNA: TGTGCCAGCAGCCAGGTCCGGGACAGGGTATCAATCCTCCGCGACTATGGCTACACCTTC

clone size: -
J gene: TRBJ2-5
V gene: TRBV2
D gene: TRBD1
CDR3 protein: CASRGDRGLLQETQYF
CDR3 DNA: TGTGCCAGCAGGGGGGACAGGGGGCTCCTGCAAGAGACCCAGTACTTC

clone size: -
J gene: TRBJ2-1
V gene: TRBV6-5
D gene: TRBD2
CDR3 protein: CASSYSGLAGGRNEQFF
CDR3 DNA: TGTGCCAGCAGTTACTCGGGACTAGCGGGAGGGAGGAATGAGCAGTTCTTC

clone size: -
J gene: TRBJ2-3
V gene: TRBV10-3
D gene: TRBD2
CDR3 protein: CAISESSGGTDTQYF
CDR3 DNA: TGTGCCATCAGTGAGTCAAGCGGGGGAACAGATACGCAGTATTTT

clone size: once
J gene: TRBJ2-1
V gene: TRBV20-1
D gene: TRBD2
CDR3 protein: CSAGSGSSYNEQFF
CDR3 DNA: TGCAGTGCTGGAAGCGGGAGCTCCTACAATGAGCAGTTCTTC

clone size: -
J gene: TRBJ1-1
V gene: TRBV5-1
D gene: -
CDR3 protein: CASSPTPKQVEAFF
CDR3 DNA: TGCGCCAGCAGCCCGACCCCCAAACAGGTTGAAGCTTTCTTT

clone size: -
J gene: TRBJ2-7
V gene: TRBV5-4
D gene: -
CDR3 protein: CAGSLELGNNEQYF
CDR3 DNA: TGTGCCGGCAGCTTGGAATTGGGGAACAACGAGCAGTACTTC

clone size: few
J gene: TRBJ2-5
V gene: TRBV20-1
D gene: -
CDR3 protein: CSASTVEGHPETQYF
CDR3 DNA: TGCAGTGCTAGCACAGTGGAGGGACATCCGGAGACCCAGTACTTC

clone size: -
J gene: TRBJ2-5
V gene: TRBV29-1
D gene: -
CDR3 protein: CSVEVNLGTQYF
CDR3 DNA: TGCAGCGTTGAAGTAAATTTGGGGACCCAGTACTTC

clone size: -
J gene: TRBJ2-1
V gene: TRBV5-1
D gene: -
CDR3 protein: CASSLARVDEQFF
CDR3 DNA: TGCGCCAGCAGCTTGGCCAGGGTCGATGAGCAGTTCTTC

clone size: -
J gene: TRBJ2-1
V gene: TRBV12-3/TRBV12-4
D gene: TRBD1
CDR3 protein: CASSSPLDRNNEQFF
CDR3 DNA: TGTGCCAGCAGTTCCCCCCTGGACAGGAACAATGAGCAGTTCTTC

clone size: -
J gene: TRBJ2-3
V gene: TRBV25-1
D gene: -
CDR3 protein: CASSGRRTVVGPDTQYF
CDR3 DNA: TGTGCCAGCAGTGGACGGAGAACAGTTGTGGGTCCAGATACGCAGTATTTT

clone size: -
J gene: TRBJ2-1
V gene: TRBV20-1
D gene: -
CDR3 protein: CSAYHVDEQFF
CDR3 DNA: TGCAGTGCTTACCACGTGGATGAGCAGTTCTTC

clone size: -
J gene: TRBJ1-6
V gene: TRBV6-6
D gene: -
CDR3 protein: CASSYPGQNSPLHF
CDR3 DNA: TGTGCCAGCAGTTACCCTGGACAGAATTCACCCCTCCACTTT

clone size: few
J gene: TRBJ2-1
V gene: TRBV9
D gene: TRBD1
CDR3 protein: CASSVSGDRFYNEQFF
CDR3 DNA: TGTGCCAGCAGCGTGTCTGGGGACAGGTTTTACAATGAGCAGTTCTTC

clone size: few
J gene: TRBJ2-4
V gene: TRBV6-6
D gene: TRBD1
CDR3 protein: CASSSLRTGQNIQYF
CDR3 DNA: TGTGCCAGCAGTTCCTTGAGGACAGGGCAAAACATTCAGTACTTC

clone size: -
J gene: TRBJ1-2
V gene: TRBV15
D gene: TRBD1
CDR3 protein: CATSRGDRGSYTF
CDR3 DNA: TGTGCCACCAGCAGAGGGGACAGGGGAAGCTACACCTTC

clone size: -
J gene: TRBJ1-2
V gene: TRBV4-1
D gene: TRBD1
CDR3 protein: CASNQVGTGGPPTNYGYTF
CDR3 DNA: TGCGCCAGCAACCAAGTGGGGACAGGGGGCCCACCTACTAACTATGGCTACACCTTC

clone size: few
J gene: TRBJ2-3
V gene: TRBV5-1
D gene: -
CDR3 protein: CASSLVLASDTQYF
CDR3 DNA: TGCGCCAGCAGCTTGGTACTAGCCTCAGATACGCAGTATTTT

clone size: -
J gene: TRBJ1-5
V gene: TRBV12-3/TRBV12-4
D gene: -
CDR3 protein: CASSLVGGVGQPQHF
CDR3 DNA: TGTGCCAGCAGTTTGGTAGGGGGGGTAGGTCAGCCCCAGCATTTT

clone size: once
J gene: TRBJ2-1
V gene: TRBV10-3
D gene: TRBD2
CDR3 protein: CAISESPGGPGNEQFF
CDR3 DNA: TGTGCCATCAGTGAGTCGCCGGGGGGGCCGGGGAATGAGCAGTTCTTC

clone size: -
J gene: TRBJ2-4
V gene: TRBV12-3/TRBV12-4
D gene: -
CDR3 protein: CASSLGERAKNIQYF
CDR3 DNA: TGTGCCAGCAGTTTAGGAGAGAGAGCCAAAAACATTCAGTACTTC

clone size: few
J gene: TRBJ2-7
V gene: TRBV3-1
D gene: TRBD1
CDR3 protein: CASSRVRGHEQYF
CDR3 DNA: TGTGCCAGCAGCCGAGTCAGGGGGCACGAGCAGTACTTC

clone size: few
J gene: TRBJ2-1
V gene: TRBV6-1
D gene: TRBD1
CDR3 protein: CASISGTGGSHKQFF
CDR3 DNA: TGTGCCAGCATCTCAGGGACAGGGGGGTCCCACAAGCAGTTCTTC

clone size: few
J gene: TRBJ2-1
V gene: TRBV29-1
D gene: TRBD2
CDR3 protein: CSACKARGRVNNEQFF
CDR3 DNA: TGCAGCGCGTGCAAAGCTCGCGGGAGGGTAAACAATGAGCAGTTCTTC

clone size: -
J gene: TRBJ1-1
V gene: TRBV12-3/TRBV12-4
D gene: -
CDR3 protein: CASRWGRNTEAFF
CDR3 DNA: TGTGCCAGCAGGTGGGGACGTAACACTGAAGCTTTCTTT

clone size: -
J gene: TRBJ2-1
V gene: TRBV28
D gene: -
CDR3 protein: CASSLMALSYNEQFF
CDR3 DNA: TGTGCCAGCAGTTTAATGGCCCTCTCCTACAATGAGCAGTTCTTC

clone size: -
J gene: TRBJ2-1
V gene: TRBV18
D gene: -
CDR3 protein: CASSPRSETQFF
CDR3 DNA: TGTGCCAGCTCACCAAGGTCCGAGACCCAGTTCTTC

clone size: -
J gene: TRBJ2-1
V gene: TRBV7-9
D gene: TRBD2
CDR3 protein: CASSLVLASGYNEQFF
CDR3 DNA: TGTGCCAGCAGCTTAGTATTGGCTAGCGGATACAATGAGCAGTTCTTC

clone size: -
J gene: TRBJ2-4
V gene: TRBV6-5
D gene: -
CDR3 protein: CASSYNGKVIQYF
CDR3 DNA: TGTGCCAGCAGTTATAACGGGAAGGTCATTCAGTACTTC

clone size: -
J gene: TRBJ1-1
V gene: TRBV5-1
D gene: -
CDR3 protein: CASSLSSADTEAFF
CDR3 DNA: TGCGCCAGCAGCTTGAGTAGCGCGGACACTGAAGCTTTCTTT

clone size: -
J gene: TRBJ2-7
V gene: TRBV10-3
D gene: -
CDR3 protein: CAISDSPGARDEQYF
CDR3 DNA: TGTGCCATCAGTGATTCGCCTGGGGCGCGAGACGAGCAGTACTTC